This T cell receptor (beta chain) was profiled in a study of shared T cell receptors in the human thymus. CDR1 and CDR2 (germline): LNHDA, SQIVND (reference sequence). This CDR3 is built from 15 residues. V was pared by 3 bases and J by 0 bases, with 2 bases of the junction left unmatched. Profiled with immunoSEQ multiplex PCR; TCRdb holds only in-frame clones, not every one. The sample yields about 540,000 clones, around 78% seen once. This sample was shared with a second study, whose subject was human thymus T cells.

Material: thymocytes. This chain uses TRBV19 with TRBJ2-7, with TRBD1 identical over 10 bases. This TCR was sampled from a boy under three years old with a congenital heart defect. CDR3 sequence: CASSIRTGGSYEQYF. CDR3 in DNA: TGTGCCAGTAGTATCAGGACAGGGGGCTCCTACGAGCAGTACTTC.